This passage covers 10 T cell receptor beta chains from one sample sequenced in a study of CD8+ T cells in alopecia areata. After isolation, RNA underwent reverse transcription to generate cDNA as the sequencing template. Sequencing used immunoSEQ multiplex PCR; TCRdb keeps in-frame clones, though not all of them. The sample holds around 100,000 clones, and no clone turns up only once. The sequenced sample was lesional skin. Receptors originate from a C3H/HeJ mouse with alopecia areata. MHC haplotype of the mouse line: H2-k.

This clone has a handful of counts. The genes are named according to mouse. The CDR3 extends 4 residues past the end of the read, so its final part is completed from the germline J gene. Distinct nucleotide sequences in the sample also encode this CDR3. J is TRBJ2-7 and V is TRBV1; 8 bases are a match to TRBD2. This CDR3 has 14 residues. Per the germline V gene, CDR1 is NSQYPW and CDR2 is LRSPGD (reference sequence). V was clipped by 3 bases and J by 3 bases; unmatched bases: 4. The CDR3 sequence is CTCSAPGTGYEQYF. Incomplete CDR3 DNA: TGCACCTGCAGTGCTCCCGGGACTGGCTAT.

A remark on this clone: The germline and genes are mouse ones. The CDR3 end lies 4 residues beyond the end of the read and is filled in from the germline J gene. The chain combines TRBV17 with TRBJ2-1; 10 bases line up with TRBD2. Unmatched junction bases numbered 3, after V lost 0 bases and J lost 1 base. The CDR3 contains 17 residues. CDR1 and CDR2 (germline): MNHDT, YYDKIL. CDR3 sequence: CASSRDQLGGNYAEQFF. CDR3 DNA, as far as it was read: TGTGCTAGCAGTAGAGATCAACTGGGGGGGAACTATGCT.

A note on this clone: Germline and genes: mouse. The read halts 4 residues ahead of the CDR3 end, with the missing end drawn from the germline J gene. The chain links TRBV19 to TRBJ2-7; 8 nucleotides agree with TRBD1. Germline V CDR1 and CDR2: FNHDT, SITEND (reference sequence). The V segment lost 4 bases and the J segment 1 base; nucleotides outside the gene matches: 1. This CDR3 has 13 amino acids. The CDR3 sequence is CASSWTGSYEQYF. The CDR3 DNA, read in part, is TGTGCCAGCAGTTGGACAGGGTCCTAT.

This clone occurred a few times. TCRdb's protein does not match the DNA translation at residue 8; the protein provided is translated from the DNA. The genes are named according to mouse. The CDR3 end lies 3 residues beyond the end of the read and is filled in from the germline J gene. The V call is TRBV19, the J call TRBJ1-6, with no clear D. TRBJ1-6 is flagged as an ORF with uncertain function. The ends were cut back, 4 bases at V and 7 bases at J, with 3 bases in the middle. This CDR3 is 11 amino acids long. Per germline, CDR1 FNHDT and CDR2 SITEND (reference sequence). The CDR3 loop reads CASSSNSPLYF. The sequenced part of the CDR3 DNA is TGTGCCAGCAGTTCAAATTCGCCC.

A note on this clone: The gene symbols are mouse symbols. The read comes to an end 4 residues before the CDR3 does, leaving the germline J gene to fill in the end. The chain combines TRBV17 with TRBJ2-3, with 8 bases that match TRBD2. The J segment lost 0 bases and the V segment lost 6 bases, leaving 5 bases of the junction unmatched. Germline CDR1 reads MNHDT; CDR2 reads YYDKIL. The CDR3 is made up of 15 amino acids. CDR3: CASSPDWASAETLYF. The sequenced CDR3 bases are TGTGCTAGCAGCCCGGACTGGGCTAGTGCAGAA.

This clone occurred a few times. Here the gene names and germline are mouse. The read halts 4 residues ahead of the CDR3 end, with the missing end drawn from the germline J gene. The chain is built from TRBV13-3 and TRBJ1-1; no clear D gene. The V gene's germline CDR1 is NNHDY and CDR2 SYVADS. The V and J ends lost 4 bases and 3 bases respectively, with 10 bases between them. The CDR3 contains 13 residues. The CDR3 loop reads CASSQDKHTEVFF. CDR3 bases read: TGTGCCAGCAGTCAAGACAAGCACACA.

Worth noting for this clone: Here the gene names and germline are mouse. CDR3 residues: CASSLLTGGGYEQYF. The DNA read from the CDR3 is TGTGCCAGCAGTCTCCTGACTGGGGGGGGTTAT. The gene calls are TRBV19 and TRBJ2-7; TRBD2 agrees at 11 bases. From the germline J gene comes the end of the CDR3, since the read stops 4 residues before it. Germline V gene data show CDR1 as FNHDT and CDR2 as SITEND (reference sequence). There are 15 residues in the CDR3.

This clone was counted at least ten times. Gene names refer to mouse genes. With the read ending 4 residues before the CDR3 end, the germline J gene is used to fill in that end. The chain uses TRBV13-3 and TRBJ2-1, with TRBD2 identical over 9 bases. Trimming removed 4 bases from V and 3 bases from J; junction bases left unmatched: 5. CDR1 is NNHDY and CDR2 is SYVADS in the germline V gene. The CDR3 totals 15 residues. CDR3 DNA, as far as it was read: TGTGCCAGCAGTTTAACTGGGGGGCTCTATGCT. The encoded protein is CASSLTGGLYA. The CDR3 in its entirety is CASSLTGGLYAEQFF.

There are many counts of this clone. Germline and genes: mouse. This CDR3 reads CASSDRGGRTETLYF. The CDR3 DNA, read in part, is TGTGCCAGCAGTGATCGGGGGGGGCGCACAGAA. The chain is built from TRBV13-3 and TRBJ2-3, with 8 bases matching TRBD2. The read ends 4 residues before the CDR3 terminus; that terminus is restored from the germline J gene. Looked up from germline, CDR1 is NNHDY and CDR2 is SYVADS. The junction had 5 bases not matched to a gene; V was cut back by 1 base and J by 4 bases. The CDR3 spans 15 residues.

The table lists this clone with a few counts. The genes and germline here are from mouse. The read is 4 residues too short to cover the CDR3 end, so that end is filled in from the germline J gene. V and J are TRBV13-2 and TRBJ2-3; 9 bases map to TRBD1. The ends lost 5 bases at V and 3 bases at J; junction bases unmatched: 1. Germline-derived CDR1 and CDR2 are NNHNN and SYGAGS (reference sequence). This CDR3 comprises 13 residues. The CDR3 region is CASGGQGAETLYF. CDR3 bases read: TGTGCCAGCGGGGGACAGGGCGCAGAA.